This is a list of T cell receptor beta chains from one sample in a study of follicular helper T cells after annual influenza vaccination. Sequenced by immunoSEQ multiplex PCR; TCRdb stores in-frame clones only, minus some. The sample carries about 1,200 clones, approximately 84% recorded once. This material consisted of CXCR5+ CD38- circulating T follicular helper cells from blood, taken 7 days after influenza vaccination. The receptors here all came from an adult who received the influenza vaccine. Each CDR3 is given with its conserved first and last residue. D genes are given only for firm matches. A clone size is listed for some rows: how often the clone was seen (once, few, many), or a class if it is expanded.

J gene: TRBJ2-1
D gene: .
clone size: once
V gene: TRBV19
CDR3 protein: CASSPGGGLVSNEQFF
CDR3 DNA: TGTGCCAGTAGTCCGGGGGGCGGACTAGTCTCCAATGAGCAGTTCTTC

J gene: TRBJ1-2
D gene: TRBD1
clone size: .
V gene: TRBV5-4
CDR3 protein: CASSLEPGQEALTF
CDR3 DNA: TGTGCCAGCAGCTTGGAACCGGGACAGGAGGCCCTGACCTTC

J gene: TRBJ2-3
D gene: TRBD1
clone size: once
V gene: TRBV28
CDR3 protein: CASQTGGAGGDTQYF
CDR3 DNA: TGTGCCAGCCAAACAGGGGGCGCTGGGGGGGATACGCAGTATTTT

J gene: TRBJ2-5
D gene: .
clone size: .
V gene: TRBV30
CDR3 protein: CAWSRYQETQYF
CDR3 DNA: TGTGCCTGGAGCAGGTACCAAGAGACCCAGTACTTC

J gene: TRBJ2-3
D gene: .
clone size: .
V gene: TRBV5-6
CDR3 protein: CASSANQGWRQYF
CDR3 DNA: TGTGCCAGCAGCGCGAACCAGGGCTGGCGGCAGTATTTT

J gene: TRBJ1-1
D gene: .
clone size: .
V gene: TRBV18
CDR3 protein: CASSPPQRGTEAFF
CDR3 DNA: TGTGCCAGCTCACCACCGCAACGAGGGACTGAAGCTTTCTTT

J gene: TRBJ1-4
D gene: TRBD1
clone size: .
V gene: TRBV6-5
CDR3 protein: CASRGQEFEKLFF
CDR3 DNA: TGTGCCAGCAGGGGACAGGAGTTTGAAAAACTGTTTTTT

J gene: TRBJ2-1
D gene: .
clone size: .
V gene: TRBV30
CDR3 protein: CAWSVRNEQFF
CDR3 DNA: TGTGCCTGGAGTGTAAGGAATGAGCAGTTCTTC

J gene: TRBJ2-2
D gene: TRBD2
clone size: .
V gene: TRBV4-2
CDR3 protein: CASSQTSGRAPGELFF
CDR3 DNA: TGTGCCAGCAGCCAGACTAGCGGGAGGGCCCCCGGGGAGCTGTTTTTT

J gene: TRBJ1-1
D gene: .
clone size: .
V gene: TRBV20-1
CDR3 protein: CSAKGVPEAFF
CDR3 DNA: TGCAGTGCTAAGGGAGTTCCTGAAGCTTTCTTT

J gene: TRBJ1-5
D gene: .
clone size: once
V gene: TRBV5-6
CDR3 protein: CASRNMGVGNQPQHF
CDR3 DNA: TGTGCCAGCAGGAATATGGGGGTTGGCAATCAGCCCCAGCATTTT

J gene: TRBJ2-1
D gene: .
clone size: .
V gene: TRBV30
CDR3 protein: CAWSPTSTEQFF
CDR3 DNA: TGTGCCTGGAGTCCGACTTCCACTGAGCAGTTCTTC

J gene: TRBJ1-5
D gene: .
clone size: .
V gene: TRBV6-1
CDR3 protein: CASTGQYNGNQPQHF
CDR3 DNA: TGTGCCAGCACCGGACAGTATAACGGCAATCAGCCCCAGCATTTT

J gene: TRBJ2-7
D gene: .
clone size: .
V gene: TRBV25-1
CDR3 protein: CASTGTSNSYEQYF
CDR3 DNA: TGTGCCAGCACCGGGACATCCAACTCCTACGAGCAGTACTTC